This TCR beta chain appears in the sequencing data of a study of T cells in Graves' hyperthyroidism and ophthalmopathy. What was amplified from RNA transcripts were TCR beta CDR3 regions. HTBI primers were the set used in a first-round RT-PCR of the TCR CDR3. Each CDR3 protein gets one entry after TCRdb re-called the multiplex PCR reads with MiXCR. The sample consists of hundreds of thousands of distinct CDR3 sequences, 14% to 15% of them appearing once. The CDR3 covers 15 residues. CDR1 and CDR2 (germline): SGHAT, FQNNGV. V was clipped by 5 bases and J by 1 base, with 15 bases between them. This clonotype was seen at least ten times.

This sequence originates from a man between 18 and 29 years old with Graves' ophthalmopathy. The rearrangement joins TRBV11-2 to TRBJ2-7; D possibly corresponds to TRBD1 (6 bases). Sample: blood. This CDR3 reads CASSKTTGNSYEQYF. The CDR3, as DNA: TGTGCCAGCAGCAAAACCACAGGGAATTCCTACGAGCAGTACTTC.